This T cell receptor beta chain was obtained from a study of T cell changes during pregnancy in multiple sclerosis. The CDR3 length is 15 residues. Germline lookup yields CDR1 LGHNA and CDR2 YSLEER. V lost 4 bases, J lost 8 bases, and 18 bases lay in between. This clone was observed a single time. Assay used: immunoSEQ multiplex PCR; TCRdb lists only in-frame clones, some missing. The sample consists of around 63,000 clones, about 94% of them appearing once. Sequenced material: peripheral blood, taken in the third trimester of pregnancy. The rearrangement joins TRBV4-3 to TRBJ2-1; maybe TRBD2 (6 bases). The sequence was collected from a female donor in good health, enrolled as a control in a pregnancy study. The CDR3 DNA reads TGCGCCAGCAGCCCACGGGGGAACATTGGGGATGAGCAGTTCTTC. Its protein product is CASSPRGNIGDEQFF.